This T cell receptor beta chain is from a study of identical twins' blood T cells. On this clonotype: Its matching antigen is unknown.

Findings and limits, study-wide: Top TCRbeta clonotypes were shared more with twin than unrelated donors. Mainly, cloneset size products determined shared clonotypes, twins included.

Both ends of each TCR cDNA library bore sample-specific barcodes. Original processing methods: Each library had 2.2 to 3.6 million CDR3 reads and about 100,000 to nearly 500,000 clonotypes. One entry per CDR3 protein results from TCRdb running MiXCR on the 5' RACE reads. The V and J calls here are based on TCRdb, not the publication. The sample lists 350,000 to 400,000 distinct CDR3 sequences, about 28% seen once, with more than 5.5% in the top ten. The V gene's germline CDR1 is MNHEY and CDR2 SVGEGT. Trimming removed 6 bases at V and 11 bases at J, with 16 bases between. The CDR3 sequence is 12 residues long.

Material: PBMCs. The chain combines TRBV6-2 or TRBV6-3 with TRBJ1-1, with unresolved D. This clonotype originated in a woman between 18 and 55 years old in good health. The CDR3 region is CASRVLGKLAFF. CDR3 in DNA: TGTGCCAGCAGGGTGCTTGGGAAGTTGGCTTTCTTT.